The present T cell receptor (beta chain) was sequenced within a study of human thymus T cells (TCRdb year 2020). Looking at the study overall: The study used under 10 infant thymus samples plus four related peripheral blood samples to characterize TCR alpha and beta repertoires. The cohort included about 6 male and two female infants, with donor ages spanning 7 to 244 days.

Of note for this clone: Its cognate antigen has yet to be identified. Qualities for individual bases were not recorded, and no much larger clone is one base off.

Thymus tissue was obtained as surgical resects removed during corrective cardiac surgery. Donors were immunologically healthy infants undergoing open corrective cardiac surgery for congenital heart defects in Finland. Thymocytes were mechanically released from the tissue and were stored as pellets of about 9-33 million cells at -70 degrees C. A QIAsymphony instrument was used to extract genomic DNA from the frozen cell pellets. What the study reported, not specific to this receptor: The related research reported highly overlapping thymic TCR repertoires among unrelated individuals. Usage of V and J gene segments appeared to be biased in both the thymic and the peripheral blood repertoires. On average, thymus samples yielded 800,000 or so unique TCRB clonotypes, whereas blood samples yielded about 84,000.

The immunoSEQ multiplex PCR assay was used to amplify the TCRB and TCRAD loci from a standardized quantity of quality-controlled genomic DNA. The V(D)J region was spanned by amplicons of a length sufficient to cover the CDR3 and to identify V and J genes. Through the commercial immunoSEQ service, the amplicons were sequenced on an Illumina platform. The study's processing was this. Primer bias and sequencing errors were corrected using previously described methods, and TCRAD and TCRB definitions followed the IMGT database. Repertoires were analysed with immunoSEQ Analyzer 3.0 and VDJTools, covering basic statistics, V/J segment usage, diversity estimates, rarefaction and pairwise overlap. Diversity was estimated with Chao1, ChaoE, Efron-Thisted, Shannon and inverse Simpson indices, and also on datasets down-sampled to the smallest sample. Repertoire overlap was determined by strict matching of CDR3 nucleotide sequence, V gene and J gene, and Jaccard-based multidimensional scaling clustering was applied. As stored in TCRdb, this immuneACCESS dataset retains in-frame rearrangements with V and J assigned. A fraction of the clones does not appear; measured against another copy, unresolved V genes explain less than half of the discrepancy, and the remainder lacks a known reason. That table furnishes V, J and clone size, whereas the DNA furnished D and trimming. Across this sample there are roughly 120,000 clones, with around 94% seen only once. The ten top clones hold approximately 0.022% of the sample.

This sequence was found in a boy younger than two with a congenital heart defect but otherwise immunologically healthy. The sequenced sample consisted of thymus tissue.

The CDR3 amino acid sequence is: CASSQDRGVNTEAFF. The sequenced DNA: TGCGCCAGCAGCCAAGATCGAGGAGTGAACACTGAAGCTTTCTTT. The chain is assembled from TRBV4-1 and TRBJ1-1; no D segment can be confidently identified. The CDR3 goes from the cysteine to the phenylalanine over 15 residues. CDR3 DNA is the only sequence kept; it has 45 bases, read in frame from the first base. V and J lose 0 bases and 0 bases, and a span of 8 bases separates them. The germline V gene yields MGHRA for CDR1 and YSYEKL for CDR2.